This is a list of T cell receptor beta chains from one sample in a study of cytotoxic CD8 clonotypes in ibrutinib-treated CLL. Only in-frame clones appear in the TCRdb table, and some are missing; sequencing was by immunoSEQ multiplex PCR. The table has 150,000 to 200,000 clones, 70% to 90% seen once; the top ten hold approximately 3%. Material: PBMCs, obtained at disease progression, from a patient treated with ibrutinib. The receptors originated from a human donor with chronic lymphocytic leukemia. CDR3s include the opening cysteine and the closing phenylalanine or tryptophan. D genes are given only for firm matches. Where a row states a size, it is once, few, many or the class of an expanded clone; other rows omit it.

cdr3_length,j_call,v_call,d_call,clone_size,cdr3_nt,cdr3_aa
13,TRBJ2-3,TRBV6-4,NA,NA,TGTGCCAGCAGTGACTCGATGGAGGATACGCAGTATTTT,CASSDSMEDTQYF
13,TRBJ2-1,TRBV6-5,NA,NA,TGTGCCAGCAGTCCAGGGGTGTACAATGAGCAGTTCTTC,CASSPGVYNEQFF
15,TRBJ1-1,TRBV9,NA,NA,TGTGCCAGCAGCGTAGGCCCAGGGGAGAGGGGGGAAGCTTTCTTT,CASSVGPGERGEAFF
15,TRBJ1-4,TRBV7-9,TRBD1,NA,TGTGCCAGCAGCTCCCAGGGACAGGTTAATGAAAAACTGTTTTTT,CASSSQGQVNEKLFF
11,TRBJ2-7,TRBV29-1,TRBD2,NA,TGCAGCGTTGGCCGGACTAGCGAGCAGTACTTC,CSVGRTSEQYF
15,TRBJ2-3,TRBV6-5,TRBD2,once,TGTGCCAGCAGTTACGGGGCGGGGGGCACAGATACGCAGTATTTT,CASSYGAGGTDTQYF
14,TRBJ2-5,TRBV28,NA,NA,TGTGCCAGCAGTTTATGGGCAGCCCAAGAGACCCAGTACTTC,CASSLWAAQETQYF
14,TRBJ1-2,TRBV28,NA,NA,TGTGCCAGCAGTTTCCTTCCGGGGAACTATGGCTACACCTTC,CASSFLPGNYGYTF
16,TRBJ2-7,TRBV4-1,TRBD2,NA,TGCGCCAGCAGCCACCTAGCGGGAGGGTCCCTTGGCAAGCAGTACTTC,CASSHLAGGSLGKQYF
12,TRBJ2-3,TRBV11-1,NA,NA,TGTGCCAGCAGCTCAGACAGAGATACGCAGTATTTT,CASSSDRDTQYF
14,TRBJ2-6,TRBV6-1,NA,NA,TGTGCCAGCACGGAGGTCTCTGGGGCCAACGTCCTGACTTTC,CASTEVSGANVLTF
15,TRBJ2-7,TRBV7-2,TRBD2,NA,TGTGCCAGCAGCTTAGGGAGCGGGAGGGCCTACGAGCAGTACTTC,CASSLGSGRAYEQYF
12,TRBJ2-7,TRBV30,TRBD1,NA,TGTGCCTGGACCAGGACAGGGTACGAGCAGTACTTC,CAWTRTGYEQYF
17,TRBJ1-1,TRBV9,NA,NA,TGTGCCAGCAGCGTAGGAGGACCGGTGGGGGTTCTTTCTGAAGCTTTCTTT,CASSVGGPVGVLSEAFF
15,TRBJ2-1,TRBV13,TRBD1,NA,TGTGCCAGCAGCTTAGGCGGGACAGGGACTCATGAGCAGTTCTTC,CASSLGGTGTHEQFF
15,TRBJ2-5,TRBV4-1,TRBD1,NA,TGCGCCAGCAGCCAAGGTCCAGGGGGCTTTGAGACCCAGTACTTC,CASSQGPGGFETQYF